What follows is one T cell receptor (beta chain) and its context. Germline V gene lookup returns CDR1 LNHDA and CDR2 SQIVND (reference sequence). The CDR3 consists of 15 residues. Trimming took 5 bases from V and 2 from J, leaving 10 bases between them. This entry is derived from a study of cytomegalovirus exposure and HLA in healthy donors. Vbeta (60) and Jbeta (13) primers were used in the PCR. The protocol was immunoSEQ multiplex PCR, while the TCRdb copy is restricted to in-frame clones and leaves out a portion. Of 180,000 or so clones listed, about 59% were seen once; the top ten hold around 3.2%.

The specimen was PBMCs. The chain employs TRBV19 and TRBJ2-6; possible D gene TRBD2, 5 bases. This receptor was obtained from a man in his forties or fifties in good health and CMV-seronegative. The CDR3 reads CASSPQRTGANVLTF. CDR3 nucleotide sequence: TGTGCCAGTAGTCCCCAGCGGACTGGGGCCAACGTCCTGACTTTC.